The 13 T cell receptor beta chains below come from one sample, sequenced in a study of Ad26.COV2.S vaccination and SARS-CoV-2 variants. TCRdb's copy holds only in-frame clones and misses some; the assay was immunoSEQ multiplex PCR. The sample comprises 500,000 or so clones, 89% of which are singletons, and about 2.4% rests with the top ten. Treatment noted: around 19 received Ad26.COV2.S at low or high dose, single or two shots; a few received placebo; per-sample allocation not given. Repertoires come from day 63 after the first vaccine or placebo injection. The specimen comprised peripheral blood, sampled in a trial of Ad26.COV2.S vaccine versus placebo. The receptors were gathered from a person between 18 and 65 years old who received the Ad26.COV2.S COVID-19 vaccine or a placebo.

This rearrangement joins TRBV6-5 to TRBJ2-2, with TRBD1 matching over 12 bases. V lost 2 bases and J lost 7; bases outside the gene matches: 5. The CDR3 has 16 amino acids. Germline V gene sequence: CDR1 MNHEY, CDR2 SVGAGI. The CDR3 nucleotides are TGTGCCAGCAGTTACACCGGGACAGGGGGCGTCGGGGAGCTGTTTTTT. Translation gives CASSYTGTGGVGELFF.

CDR3 coding DNA: TGTGCCAGCAGTTTGTCCCCAGGGGCTGGGGCCAACGTCCTGACTTTC. Protein sequence: CASSLSPGAGANVLTF. The chain carries TRBV27 and TRBJ2-6, with a weak D call TRBD1 (6 bases). The germline V and J ends were trimmed by 3 bases and 2 bases, with 11 bases remaining between them. Germline-derived CDR1 and CDR2 are MNHEY and SMNVEV (reference sequence). This CDR3 contains 16 residues.

This chain joins TRBV6-1 and TRBJ2-2; D unresolved. The V end was cut by 2 bases, the J end by 1 base, with 11 bases between. In germline, CDR1 is MNHNS, CDR2 SASEGT. The CDR3 contains 16 residues. This CDR3 reads CASSESRTVNTGELFF. In nucleotides, the CDR3 is TGTGCCAGCAGTGAATCCAGGACGGTGAACACCGGGGAGCTGTTTTTT.

The chain has TRBV11-3 and TRBJ2-1; D ambiguous. Germline V gene lookup returns CDR1 SGHNT and CDR2 YENEEA. Trimming left V 5 bases short and J 5 bases short, with 10 bases between. This CDR3 has 13 amino acids. CDR3 DNA sequence: TGTGCCAGCAGCCGTTCGGAAAACAATGAGCAGTTCTTC. It codes for CASSRSENNEQFF.

V is TRBV11-2 and J is TRBJ2-1, with 10 bases fitting TRBD1. This CDR3 has 14 amino acids. The junction had 0 bases not matched to a gene; V was cut back by 1 base and J by 6 bases. Germline assignment: CDR1 SGHAT and CDR2 FQNNGV. In nucleotides, the CDR3 is TGTGCCAGCAGCTTAGGGACAGGGGGCAATGAGCAGTTCTTC. Residues: CASSLGTGGNEQFF.

The chain links TRBV19 to TRBJ1-2, with TRBD1 matching over 8 bases. V was clipped by 4 bases and J by 8 bases; unmatched bases: 6. Germline loops: CDR1 LNHDA, CDR2 SQIVND (reference sequence). There are 13 residues in the CDR3. CDR3 bases: TGTGCCAGTAGTAGGGACAGGTCGGACGGCTACACCTTC. Amino acid sequence: CASSRDRSDGYTF.

The rearrangement joins TRBV9 to TRBJ2-2; no reliable D call. V was pared by 0 bases and J by 6 bases, with 6 bases between. The CDR3 contains 13 residues. Germline assignment: CDR1 SGDLS and CDR2 YYNGEE. The CDR3 reads CASSVASAGELFF. The DNA for the CDR3 is TGTGCCAGCAGCGTAGCCTCGGCCGGGGAGCTGTTTTTT.

The chain links TRBV11-2 to TRBJ2-1, with D possibly matching TRBD2 (6 bases). Trimming stripped 2 bases from V and 3 bases from J, with 8 bases between. The germline V gene encodes CDR1 SGHAT and CDR2 FQNNGV. This CDR3 is 14 amino acids long. The CDR3, as DNA: TGTGCCAGCAGCTTATCGGGACTCTACAATGAGCAGTTCTTC. Translation: CASSLSGLYNEQFF.

V usage is TRBV6-5 and J usage is TRBJ2-5; either TRBD1 or TRBD2 may supply D (6 bases each). The CDR3 is 13 residues long. Germline CDR1 MNHEY, CDR2 SVGAGI. CDR3 amino acids: CGVSGAMFGTQYF. The CDR3, as DNA: TGTGGGGTGTCGGGGGCCATGTTCGGGACCCAGTACTTC.

This clone was recorded only once. V and J are TRBV6-5 and TRBJ2-5, with D possibly TRBD1 on 5 matching bases. The germline CDR1 and CDR2 sequences are MNHEY and SVGAGI. The CDR3 is made up of 14 amino acids. Trimming stripped 5 bases from V and 1 base from J, with 11 bases between. CDR3 protein: CASSRGTLQETQYF. The CDR3 coding sequence is TGTGCCAGCAGTAGGGGTACTCTCCAAGAGACCCAGTACTTC.

This chain uses TRBV7-2 with TRBJ2-7; D possibly corresponds to TRBD1 (6 bases). The CDR3 spans 13 residues. CDR1 is SGHTA and CDR2 is FQGNSA in the germline V gene. Trimming shortened V by 5 bases and J by 2 bases, and 10 bases separated the two germline ends. CDR3 in amino acids: CASSQGPTYEQYF. The CDR3 DNA reads TGTGCCAGCAGCCAGGGGCCGACCTACGAGCAGTACTTC.

The chain combines TRBV7-9 with TRBJ1-1, with D perhaps matching TRBD1 (6 bases). The CDR3 runs 14 residues. With 2 bases removed from V and 8 bases from J, the gap between germline ends came to 15 bases. Germline lookup yields CDR1 SEHNR and CDR2 FQNEAQ (reference sequence). Here the CDR3 DNA reads TGTGCCAGCAGCTTACGGGGGCGCGGGTCGGAAGCTTTCTTT. Translation gives CASSLRGRGSEAFF.

This clone appeared many times. J is TRBJ1-2 and V is TRBV4-1; D may be TRBD1 (6 bases). The V end lost 0 bases, the J end lost 4 bases, and 12 bases lay between the germline ends. Per the germline V gene, CDR1 is MGHRA and CDR2 is YSYEKL. The CDR3 has 15 amino acids. For the CDR3, the DNA is TGCGCCAGCAGCCAAGATCCCGGACAGATCTATGGCTACACCTTC. It is translated as CASSQDPGQIYGYTF.